A selection of T cell receptor beta chains follows, all from one sample in a study of blood T cells in healthy people across ages. A single record per CDR3 protein comes from TCRdb applying MiXCR to the 5' RACE reads. The profile shows about 1.8 million distinct CDR3 sequences, 40% to 55% of them singletons. The specimen was blood. All receptors come from a woman aged 40 to 50 in good health. CDR3s include the opening cysteine and the closing phenylalanine or tryptophan. Each record gives: CDR3 protein, CDR3 DNA, D gene, J gene, V gene, clone size. A D gene is named only where the DNA matches it firmly. Size is stated for part of the rows, as once, few or many counts, or as a class when the clone is expanded.

CASSVRPGQGVTEAFF | TGTGCCAGCAGCGTCCGACCGGGACAGGGAGTTACTGAAGCTTTCTTT | TRBD1 | TRBJ1-1 | TRBV13 | few
CASSRQEETQYF | TGCGCCAGCAGCCGACAGGAAGAGACCCAGTACTTC | - | TRBJ2-5 | TRBV5-1 | -
CASSLIVGQETQYF | TGTGCCAGCAGTTTAATTGTGGGGCAGGAGACCCAGTACTTC | - | TRBJ2-5 | TRBV12-3/TRBV12-4 | -
CASSEGWAGEYNEQFF | TGTGCCAGCAGTGAAGGTTGGGCAGGGGAGTACAATGAGCAGTTCTTC | - | TRBJ2-1 | TRBV6-1 | -
CASSSMGLEGTEAFF | TGCGCCAGCAGCTCCATGGGGTTGGAGGGCACTGAAGCTTTCTTT | - | TRBJ1-1 | TRBV5-1 | -
CSGGEGFSYGYTF | TGCAGTGGAGGGGAGGGGTTCAGCTATGGCTACACCTTC | - | TRBJ1-2 | TRBV20-1 | -
CASSPFQTGSYTDTQYF | TGTGCCAGCAGCCCCTTTCAGACTGGGTCTTACACAGATACGCAGTATTTT | - | TRBJ2-3 | TRBV27 | -
CASSPWAGGRDNEQFF | TGTGCCAGCTCACCATGGGCGGGGGGGCGTGACAATGAGCAGTTCTTC | TRBD2 | TRBJ2-1 | TRBV18 | -
CASSLVWGDRYTEAFF | TGTGCCAGCAGCTTAGTTTGGGGGGACAGGTACACTGAAGCTTTCTTT | TRBD1 | TRBJ1-1 | TRBV7-9 | -
CASSTMLTGGDNIQYF | TGTGCCAGCAGCACGATGTTAACAGGGGGGGATAACATTCAGTACTTC | - | TRBJ2-4 | TRBV4-2 | few
CASSLTPGPTNYGYTF | TGCGCCAGCAGCTTAACGCCGGGACCGACCAACTATGGCTACACCTTC | - | TRBJ1-2 | TRBV5-1 | few
CASGLTGTGSYEQYF | TGCGCCAGCGGCCTGACCGGGACAGGATCCTACGAGCAGTACTTC | TRBD1 | TRBJ2-7 | TRBV4-1 | -
CASSVELLEHTYNEQFF | TGTGCCAGCAGCGTAGAATTATTGGAGCATACCTACAATGAGCAGTTCTTC | - | TRBJ2-1 | TRBV9 | few
CASSLRGGGDQETQYF | TGTGCCAGCAGCCTCCGAGGTGGCGGGGACCAAGAGACCCAGTACTTC | - | TRBJ2-5 | TRBV3-1 | -
CASRRSGGAIGETQYF | TGTGCCAGCAGACGCTCAGGGGGAGCGATTGGAGAGACCCAGTACTTC | TRBD1 | TRBJ2-5 | TRBV6-5 | -
CASRGEWGLQYF | TGTGCCAGCAGGGGGGAATGGGGGCTGCAGTACTTC | - | TRBJ2-5 | TRBV6-6 | -
CASSGQVREQYF | TGTGCCAGCAGCGGACAGGTGCGGGAGCAGTACTTC | TRBD1 | TRBJ2-7 | TRBV7-9 | many
CASSQEGRGEQYF | TGCGCCAGCAGCCAAGAAGGTAGAGGCGAGCAGTACTTC | - | TRBJ2-7 | TRBV4-1 | few
CASSFYRSWETQYF | TGCGCCAGCAGCTTTTACAGGTCGTGGGAGACCCAGTACTTC | - | TRBJ2-5 | TRBV5-1 | -
CASTPFQGSYEQYF | TGTGCCAGCACTCCCTTCCAGGGTTCCTACGAGCAGTACTTC | - | TRBJ2-7 | TRBV6-1 | few
CSATTSGGVRDTQYF | TGCAGTGCCACGACTAGCGGGGGGGTCCGGGATACGCAGTATTTT | TRBD2 | TRBJ2-3 | TRBV20-1 | -
CASSQPPGELFF | TGTGCCAGCAGCCAGCCCCCAGGGGAGCTGTTTTTT | - | TRBJ2-2 | TRBV3-1 | -
CSVEDSEQFF | TGCAGCGTTGAGGATTCTGAGCAGTTCTTC | - | TRBJ2-1 | TRBV29-1 | many
CASSKLPGPAPQETQYF | TGTGCCAGCAGCAAATTACCGGGACCGGCCCCTCAAGAGACCCAGTACTTC | - | TRBJ2-5 | TRBV21-1 | -